This T cell receptor beta chain originates from a study of memory CD4+ T cells and cytomegalovirus serostatus. Study summary: Healthy Belgian adult donors included roughly nine CMV-positive and some 23 CMV-negative people. Study-wide findings and caveats: About 40% of the roughly 160 known CMV-associated TCRbeta sequences appeared in CD4+ memory.

Assay: immunoSEQ multiplex PCR; the TCRdb copy retains only in-frame clones and omits some. The table has about 59,000 clones, about 81% seen once. Single viable CD3+CD4+CD8-CD45RO+ cells were sorted as the memory CD4+ T cells. Positive selection with CD4 microbeads enriched total CD4+ T cells. The V segment lost 3 bases and the J segment 4 bases; nucleotides outside the gene matches: 5. Germline assignment: CDR1 SGHNT and CDR2 YENEEA. The CDR3 is made up of 15 amino acids. Regarding this clone: Its antigen is not known.

The rearrangement links TRBV11-3 to TRBJ2-1; 8 nucleotides agree with TRBD2. This sequence was found in an adult in good health and CMV-seronegative. The sequencing input was memory CD4+ T cells from blood. CDR3 DNA sequence: TGTGCCAGCAGCTTGGTAGCGGGGAGTTACAATGAGCAGTTCTTC. It yields the protein CASSLVAGSYNEQFF. Variable domain in full (rest from reference TRBV11-3 and TRBJ2-1): EAGVVQSPRYKIIEKKQPVAFWCNPISGHNTLYWYLQNLGQGPELLIRYENEEAVDDSQLPKDRFSAERLKGVDSTLKIQPAELGDSAVYLCASSLVAGSYNEQFFGPGTRLTVL.